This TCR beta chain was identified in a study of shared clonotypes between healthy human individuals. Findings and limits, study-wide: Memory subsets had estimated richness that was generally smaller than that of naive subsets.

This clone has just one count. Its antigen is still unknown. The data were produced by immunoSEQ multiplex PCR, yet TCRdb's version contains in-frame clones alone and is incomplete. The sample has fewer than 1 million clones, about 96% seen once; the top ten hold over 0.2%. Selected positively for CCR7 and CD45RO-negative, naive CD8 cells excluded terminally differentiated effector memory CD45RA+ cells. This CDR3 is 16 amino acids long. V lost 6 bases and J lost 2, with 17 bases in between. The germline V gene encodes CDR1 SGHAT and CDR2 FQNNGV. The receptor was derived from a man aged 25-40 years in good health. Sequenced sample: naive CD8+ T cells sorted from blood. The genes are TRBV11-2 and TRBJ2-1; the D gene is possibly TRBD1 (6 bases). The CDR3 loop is CASSNAGTPAYNEQFF. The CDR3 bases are TGTGCCAGCAGTAACGCCGGGACACCAGCCTACAATGAGCAGTTCTTC.